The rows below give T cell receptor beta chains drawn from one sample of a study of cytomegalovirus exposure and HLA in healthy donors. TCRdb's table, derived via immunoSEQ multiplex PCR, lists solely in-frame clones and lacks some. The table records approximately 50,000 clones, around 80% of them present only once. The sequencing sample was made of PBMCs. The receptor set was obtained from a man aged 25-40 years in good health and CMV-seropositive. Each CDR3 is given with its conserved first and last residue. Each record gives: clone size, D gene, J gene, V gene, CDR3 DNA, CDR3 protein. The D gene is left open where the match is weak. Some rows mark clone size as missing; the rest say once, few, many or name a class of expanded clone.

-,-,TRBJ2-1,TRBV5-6,TGTGCCAGCAGCCGGACGGGGTTGGGGAATGAGCAGTTCTTC,CASSRTGLGNEQFF
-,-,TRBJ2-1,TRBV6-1,TGTGCCAGCAGTGCCCGACCCCCGACACCGATCCCCTACAATGAGCAGTTCTTC,CASSARPPTPIPYNEQFF
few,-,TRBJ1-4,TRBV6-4,TGTGCCAGCTACCCGGGGCTGTTTTTT,CASYPGLFF
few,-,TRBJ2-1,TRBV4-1,TGCGCCAGCAGCCAAGGGGAACGGGGGACTCGCCTCTTC,CASSQGERGTRLF
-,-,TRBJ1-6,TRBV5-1,TGCGCCAGCAGCCCTGATACAGGGCAAGGTTCACCCCTCCACTTT,CASSPDTGQGSPLHF
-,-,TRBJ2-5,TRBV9,TGTGCCAGCAGCGTAGATCCGGGAACCCAAGAGACCCAGTACTTC,CASSVDPGTQETQYF
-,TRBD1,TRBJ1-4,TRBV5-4,TGTGCCAGCAGCAGACAGGGGGCGGATGAAAAACTGTTTTTT,CASSRQGADEKLFF
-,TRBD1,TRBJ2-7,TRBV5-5,TGTGCCAGCAGCTTGGCGGTAGGGGGACAGTCCGCCTCCTACGAGCAGTACTTC,CASSLAVGGQSASYEQYF
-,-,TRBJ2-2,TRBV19,TGTGCCAGTAGGACAGCTACCACGAACACCGGGGAGCTGTTTTTT,CASRTATTNTGELFF
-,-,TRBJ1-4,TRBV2,TGTGCCAGCAGGAGAAGCTCAACTAATGAAAAACTGTTTTTT,CASRRSSTNEKLFF
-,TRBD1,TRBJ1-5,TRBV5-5,TGTGCCAGTTCGGGGACAGGGAATCAGCCCCAGCATTTT,CASSGTGNQPQHF
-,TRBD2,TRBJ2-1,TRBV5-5,TGTGCCAGCAGCTCAGGGACTAGCGGGGGAGACGAGCAGTTCTTC,CASSSGTSGGDEQFF
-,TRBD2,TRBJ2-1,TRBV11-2,TGTGCCAGCAGCTTAGACTCCCCCCGGGACTACTTCTACAATGAGCAGTTCTTC,CASSLDSPRDYFYNEQFF
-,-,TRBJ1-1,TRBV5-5,TGTGCCAGCAGCTTGGGCCGGGGGATGAACACTGAAGCTTTCTTT,CASSLGRGMNTEAFF
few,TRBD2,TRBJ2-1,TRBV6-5,TGTGCCAGCAGTTACGGGACTAGTCGCCCGCAATTCTTC,CASSYGTSRPQFF
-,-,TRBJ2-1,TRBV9,TGTGCCAGCAGCGTAGATAGCGGCTATAATGAGCAGTTCTTC,CASSVDSGYNEQFF
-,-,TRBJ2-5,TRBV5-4,TGTGCCAGCAGCCCTGGACTGAAAGAGACCCAGTACTTC,CASSPGLKETQYF
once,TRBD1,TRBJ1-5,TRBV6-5,TGTGCCAGCAGCCCTCTGGACAGGGGAAATCAGCCCCAGCATTTT,CASSPLDRGNQPQHF
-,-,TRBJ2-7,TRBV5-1,TGCGCCAGCAGCTTGAGGGACACTTTTAGGGGCGAGCAGTACTTC,CASSLRDTFRGEQYF
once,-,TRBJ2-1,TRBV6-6,TGTGCCAGCAGTAATCGGGGGAGCAATGAGCAGTTCTTC,CASSNRGSNEQFF
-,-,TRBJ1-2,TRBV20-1,TGCAGTGGGACAGTATCCTATGGCTACACCTTC,CSGTVSYGYTF
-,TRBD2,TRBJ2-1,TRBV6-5,TGTGCCAGCAGTTACTCTGGCGGGGGGGCCACTGAGCAGTTCTTC,CASSYSGGGATEQFF
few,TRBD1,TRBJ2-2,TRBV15,TGTGCCACCAGAGGGGACAGGGACACCGGGGAGCTGTTTTTT,CATRGDRDTGELFF
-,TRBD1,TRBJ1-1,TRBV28,TGTGCCAGCAGTTCCCTGGCAGGGGGCGCGAACACTGAAGCTTTCTTT,CASSSLAGGANTEAFF
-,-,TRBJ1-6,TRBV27,TGTGCCAGCAGTTTCGGAGGTAGGAATTCACCCCTCCACTTT,CASSFGGRNSPLHF
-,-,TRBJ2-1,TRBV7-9,TGTGCCAGCAGCTTAGACAGGGTGTACAATGAGCAGTTCTTC,CASSLDRVYNEQFF